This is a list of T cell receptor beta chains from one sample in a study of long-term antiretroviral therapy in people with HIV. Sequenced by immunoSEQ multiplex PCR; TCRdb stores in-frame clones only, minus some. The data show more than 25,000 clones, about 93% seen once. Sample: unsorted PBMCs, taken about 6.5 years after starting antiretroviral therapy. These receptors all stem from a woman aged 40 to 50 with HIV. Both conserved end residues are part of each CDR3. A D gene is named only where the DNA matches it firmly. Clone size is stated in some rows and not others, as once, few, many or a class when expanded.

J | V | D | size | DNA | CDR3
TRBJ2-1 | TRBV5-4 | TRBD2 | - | TGTGCCAGCAGCTTGTCCAGCGGGGGCTACAATGAGCAGTTCTTC | CASSLSSGGYNEQFF
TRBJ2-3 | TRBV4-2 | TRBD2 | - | TGTGCCAGCAGCCAGGGGGCTAGCGGGGGACCCACAGATACGCAGTATTTT | CASSQGASGGPTDTQYF
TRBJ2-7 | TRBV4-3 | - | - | TGCGCCAGCAGCCAAGATAGGGCAGGGAAAGGTAACGAGCAGTACTTC | CASSQDRAGKGNEQYF
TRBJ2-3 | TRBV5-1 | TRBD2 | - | TGCGCCAGCAGCGTTATAGCGGGGACGACAGATACGCAGTATTTT | CASSVIAGTTDTQYF
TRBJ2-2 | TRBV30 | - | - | TGTGCCTCACTCCCGCTGACGGCCCGGGGGACCGGGGAGCTGTTTTTT | CASLPLTARGTGELFF
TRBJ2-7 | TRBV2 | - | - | TGTGCCAGCAGTGTGGTGGACAGTGCCGAGCAGTACTTC | CASSVVDSAEQYF
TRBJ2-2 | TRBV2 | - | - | TGTGCCAGCAGTGACCTGCGGGCTCCCACCGGGGAGCTGTTTTTT | CASSDLRAPTGELFF
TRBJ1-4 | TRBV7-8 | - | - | TGTGCCAGCAGCTTACGGTCCTCCGAGCGGGAAAAACTGTTTTTT | CASSLRSSEREKLFF
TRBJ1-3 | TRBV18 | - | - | TGTGCCAGCTCACCACAGGGCCCTCCCGACCCCATATATTTT | CASSPQGPPDPIYF
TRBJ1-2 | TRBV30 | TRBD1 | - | TGTGCCTGGAGTGTCTACGACAGGGGGATCTATGGCTACACCTTC | CAWSVYDRGIYGYTF
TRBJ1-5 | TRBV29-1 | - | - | TGCAGCGTCTCGGACGGTTATAGCAATCAGCCCCAGCATTTT | CSVSDGYSNQPQHF
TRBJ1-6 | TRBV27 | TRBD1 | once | TGTGCCAGCAGTTTATCGGCCCAGGGGGCAGAATCACCCCTCCACTTT | CASSLSAQGAESPLHF
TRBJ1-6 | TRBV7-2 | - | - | TGTGCCAGCAGCTCGACAGGATCCTATAATTCACCCCTCCACTTT | CASSSTGSYNSPLHF
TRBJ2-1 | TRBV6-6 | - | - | TGTGCCAGCTCCTCCCCCTACAATGAGCAGTTCTTC | CASSSPYNEQFF
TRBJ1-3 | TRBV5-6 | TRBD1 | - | TGTGCCAGCAGCCTGACAGGGTACTCTGGAAACACCATATATTTT | CASSLTGYSGNTIYF
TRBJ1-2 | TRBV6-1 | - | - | TGTGCCAGCAGTGAAGCGACGACAGGTGATGTAGCTAACTATGGCTACACCTTC | CASSEATTGDVANYGYTF
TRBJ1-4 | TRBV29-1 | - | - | TGCAGCGTAAGAGGGGGGGCGACTAATGAAAAACTGTTTTTT | CSVRGGATNEKLFF
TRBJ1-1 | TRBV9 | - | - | TGTGCCAGCAGCGTAGGCCTGGGGGTGAACACTGAAGCTTTCTTT | CASSVGLGVNTEAFF
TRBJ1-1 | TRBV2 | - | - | TGTGCCAGCAGTACGAGGATGAACACTGAAGCTTTCTTT | CASSTRMNTEAFF
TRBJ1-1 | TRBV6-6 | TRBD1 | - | TGTGCCAGCAGTTACCCCTGGGACAGGGGGCCCGCTGAAGCTTTCTTT | CASSYPWDRGPAEAFF
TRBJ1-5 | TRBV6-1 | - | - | TGTGCCATCAGTGATGCCGAACATAGCATCGATCAGCCCCAGCATTTT | CAISDAEHSIDQPQHF
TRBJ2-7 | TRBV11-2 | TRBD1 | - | TGTGCCAGCAGCTCAGGACAGGGGGTTGAATCTTACGAGCAGTACTTC | CASSSGQGVESYEQYF
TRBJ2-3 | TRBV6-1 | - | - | TGTGCCAGCAGTGAGGGGACTAGCACAGATACGCAGTATTTT | CASSEGTSTDTQYF
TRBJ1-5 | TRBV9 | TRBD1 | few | TGTGCCAGCAGCGCCGGGACAGGGGACAATCAGCCCCAGCATTTT | CASSAGTGDNQPQHF
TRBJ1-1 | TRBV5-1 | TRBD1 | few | TGCGCCAGCAGCACCGGGACAGGTCAAGCTTTCTTT | CASSTGTGQAFF
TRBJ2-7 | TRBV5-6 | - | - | TGTGCCAGCAGCCCCGTCGGGGACGAGCAGTACTTC | CASSPVGDEQYF
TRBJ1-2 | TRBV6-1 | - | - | TGTGCCAGCAGTGAAAGTCGCTTATGGGCGGAGAACTATGGCTACACCTTC | CASSESRLWAENYGYTF
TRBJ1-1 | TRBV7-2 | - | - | TGTGCCAGCAGCTTAGACTCGAACACTGAAGCTTTCTTT | CASSLDSNTEAFF
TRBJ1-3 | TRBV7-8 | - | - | TGTGCCAGCAGCTTAGTGCAGTCAAGCTCTGGAAACACCATATATTTT | CASSLVQSSSGNTIYF
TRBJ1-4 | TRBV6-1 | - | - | TGTGCCAGCAGCAGGGCGGCTAATGAAAAACTGTTTTTT | CASSRAANEKLFF
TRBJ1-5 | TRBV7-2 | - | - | TGTGCCAGCAGCTTAATCACAGATCAGCCCCAGCATTTT | CASSLITDQPQHF
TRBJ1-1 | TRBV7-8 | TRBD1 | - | TGTGCCAGCGTGGGACAGGTCAACACTGAAGCTTTCTTT | CASVGQVNTEAFF
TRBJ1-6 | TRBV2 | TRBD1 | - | TGTGCCAGCGGGACAGGGAATAATTCACCCCTCCACTTT | CASGTGNNSPLHF
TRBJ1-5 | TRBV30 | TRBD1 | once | TGTGCCTGGAGTGTATCCGGGACAGGGGGCAATCAGCCCCAGCATTTT | CAWSVSGTGGNQPQHF
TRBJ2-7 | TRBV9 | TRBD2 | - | TGTGCCAGCAGCGCACTAGCGACTTCCTACGAGCAGTACTTC | CASSALATSYEQYF
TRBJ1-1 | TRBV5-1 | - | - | TGCGCCAGCAGCTTGGCCGGGAACACTGAAGCTTTCTTT | CASSLAGNTEAFF
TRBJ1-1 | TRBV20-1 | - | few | TGCAGTGCTCCAAGGAACACTGAAGCTTTCTTT | CSAPRNTEAFF
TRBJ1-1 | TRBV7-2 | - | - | TGTGCCAGCAGCTCTGCACGGTTGAACACTGAAGCTTTCTTT | CASSSARLNTEAFF
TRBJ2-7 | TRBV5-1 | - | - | TGCGCCAGCAGCTTGGCCACAGTACCTTCCTACGAGCAGTACTTC | CASSLATVPSYEQYF
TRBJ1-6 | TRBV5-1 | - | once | TGCGCCAGCAGCTTGGGGCAGGACAATTCACCCCTCCACTTT | CASSLGQDNSPLHF
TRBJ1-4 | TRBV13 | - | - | TGTGCCAGCTCCGTCAGGGAAAAGAGTGAAAAACTGTTTTTT | CASSVREKSEKLFF
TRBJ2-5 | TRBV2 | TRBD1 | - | TGTGCCAGCAGCGGACAGGGCCTGCGGGAGACCCAGTACTTC | CASSGQGLRETQYF
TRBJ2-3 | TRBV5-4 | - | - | TGTGCCAGCAGCGCAACAGATACGCAGTATTTT | CASSATDTQYF
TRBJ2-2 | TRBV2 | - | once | TGTGCCAGCAAAAGGGACACAGACACCGGGGAGCTGTTTTTT | CASKRDTDTGELFF
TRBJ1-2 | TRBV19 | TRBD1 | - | TGTGCCAGTAACCCGGGACAGGGGCGAGGAGGCTATGGCTACACCTTC | CASNPGQGRGGYGYTF
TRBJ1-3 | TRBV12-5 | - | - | TGTGCTAGTGGTCGGAGGGACAACTCTGGAAACACCATATATTTT | CASGRRDNSGNTIYF